The entry below gives a single T cell receptor (beta chain) sequence along with its context. PCR involved 60 Vbeta and 13 Jbeta primers. Clones were read by immunoSEQ multiplex PCR, and TCRdb kept only the in-frame ones, dropping some. The sample includes about 130,000 clones, 82% of them seen just once. CDR1 is SGHTA and CDR2 is FQGNSA in the germline V gene. V shed 3 bases and J shed 4 bases, with 13 bases lying between them. The CDR3 covers 14 residues. The data are from a study of cytomegalovirus exposure and HLA in healthy donors. The sequence came from a boy between 2 and 15 years old in good health and CMV-seronegative. Sequenced material: PBMCs. V usage is TRBV7-2 and J usage is TRBJ2-7, with D tentatively TRBD2 (5 bases). CDR3 nucleotide sequence: TGTGCCAGCAGCTTGGGAGCCCGAGGGTACGAGCAGTACTTC. Protein product: CASSLGARGYEQYF.